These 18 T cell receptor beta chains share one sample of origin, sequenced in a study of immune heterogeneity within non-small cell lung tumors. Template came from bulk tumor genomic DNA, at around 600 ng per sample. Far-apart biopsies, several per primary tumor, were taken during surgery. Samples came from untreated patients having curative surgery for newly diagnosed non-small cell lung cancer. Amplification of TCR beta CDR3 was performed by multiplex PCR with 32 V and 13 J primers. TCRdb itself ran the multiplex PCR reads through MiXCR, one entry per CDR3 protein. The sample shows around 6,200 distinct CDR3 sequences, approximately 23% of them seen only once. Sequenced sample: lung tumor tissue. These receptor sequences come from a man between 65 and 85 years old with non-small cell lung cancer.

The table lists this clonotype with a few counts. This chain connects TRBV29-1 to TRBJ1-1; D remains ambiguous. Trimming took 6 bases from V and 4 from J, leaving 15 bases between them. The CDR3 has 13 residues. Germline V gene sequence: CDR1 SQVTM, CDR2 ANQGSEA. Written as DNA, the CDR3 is TGCAGCGTAAAGCTAACCCCGGGCACTGAAGCTTTCTTT. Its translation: CSVKLTPGTEAFF.

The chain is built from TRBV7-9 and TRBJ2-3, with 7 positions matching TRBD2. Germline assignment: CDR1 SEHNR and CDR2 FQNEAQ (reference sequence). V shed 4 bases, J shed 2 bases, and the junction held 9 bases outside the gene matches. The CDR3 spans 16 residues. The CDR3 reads CASSSPLLASTDTQYF. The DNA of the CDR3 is TGTGCCAGCAGCTCACCCCTACTAGCGTCCACAGATACGCAGTATTTT.

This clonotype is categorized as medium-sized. For the CDR3, the DNA is TGTGCCAGCAGTAGGAGAGGGTATCAGCCCCAGCATTTT. Protein: CASSRRGYQPQHF. This sequence joins TRBV2 and TRBJ1-5; no firm D call. Germline V gene data show CDR1 as SNHLY and CDR2 as FYNNEI. V lost 5 bases and J lost 5, with 10 bases in between. The CDR3 has 13 residues.

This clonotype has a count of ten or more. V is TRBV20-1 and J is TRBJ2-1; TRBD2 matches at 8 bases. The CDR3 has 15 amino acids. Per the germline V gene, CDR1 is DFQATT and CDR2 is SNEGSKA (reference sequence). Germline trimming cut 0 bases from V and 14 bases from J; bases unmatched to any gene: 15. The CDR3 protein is CSARDQGTGGRPEFF. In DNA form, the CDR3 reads TGCAGTGCTAGAGATCAGGGGACGGGAGGGCGCCCCGAGTTCTTC.

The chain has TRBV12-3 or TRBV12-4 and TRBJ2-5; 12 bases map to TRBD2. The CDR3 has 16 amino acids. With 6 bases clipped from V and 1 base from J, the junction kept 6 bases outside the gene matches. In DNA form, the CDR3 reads TGTGCCAGCAGCAGGGCACTAGCGGGGGGCCAAGAGACCCAGTACTTC. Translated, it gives CASSRALAGGQETQYF.

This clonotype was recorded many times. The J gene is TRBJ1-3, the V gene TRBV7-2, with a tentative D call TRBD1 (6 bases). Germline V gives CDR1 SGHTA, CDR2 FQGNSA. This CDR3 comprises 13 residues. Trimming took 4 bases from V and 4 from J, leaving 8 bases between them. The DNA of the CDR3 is TGTGCCAGCAGCTCCGGACAGGGAAACACCATATATTTT. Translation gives CASSSGQGNTIYF.

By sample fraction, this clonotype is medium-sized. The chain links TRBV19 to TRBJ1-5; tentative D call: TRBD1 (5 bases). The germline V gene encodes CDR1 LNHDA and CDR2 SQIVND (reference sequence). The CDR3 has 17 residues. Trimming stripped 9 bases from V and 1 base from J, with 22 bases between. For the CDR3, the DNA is TGTGCCAGCGGGAAGGGGTCGGGCTATAGGAGCAATCAGCCCCAGCATTTT. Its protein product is CASGKGSGYRSNQPQHF.

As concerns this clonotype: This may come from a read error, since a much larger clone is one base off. The CDR3, as DNA: TGTGCCAGCAGCTCACAGTGGAGGAATGAAAAACTGTTTTTT. Residues: CASSSQWRNEKLFF. The gene calls are TRBV6-1 and TRBJ1-4; D is unclear. The CDR3 has 14 amino acids. CDR1 and CDR2 from the germline V gene are MNHNS and SASEGT. Deletions cut 6 bases from V and 5 bases from J, with 13 bases between.

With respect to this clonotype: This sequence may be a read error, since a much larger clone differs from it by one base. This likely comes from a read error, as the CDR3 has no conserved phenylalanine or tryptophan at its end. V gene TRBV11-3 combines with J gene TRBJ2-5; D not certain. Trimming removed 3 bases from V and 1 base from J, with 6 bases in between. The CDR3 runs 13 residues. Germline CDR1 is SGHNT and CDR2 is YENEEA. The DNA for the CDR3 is TGTGCCAGCAGCTTGGCAGTCCAAGAGACCCAGTACTCC. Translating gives CASSLAVQETQYS.

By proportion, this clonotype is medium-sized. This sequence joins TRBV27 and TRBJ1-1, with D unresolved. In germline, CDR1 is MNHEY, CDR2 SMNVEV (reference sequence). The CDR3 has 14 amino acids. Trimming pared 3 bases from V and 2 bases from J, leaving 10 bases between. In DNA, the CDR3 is TGTGCCAGCAGTTTGGTTTCAGGAAACACTGAAGCTTTCTTT. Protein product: CASSLVSGNTEAFF.

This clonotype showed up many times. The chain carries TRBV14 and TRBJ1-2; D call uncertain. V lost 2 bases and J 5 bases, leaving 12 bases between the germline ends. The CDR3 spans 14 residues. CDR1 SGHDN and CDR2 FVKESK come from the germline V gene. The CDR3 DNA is TGTGCCAGCAGCCAATCGATACTGGGGTATGGCTACACCTTC. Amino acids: CASSQSILGYGYTF.

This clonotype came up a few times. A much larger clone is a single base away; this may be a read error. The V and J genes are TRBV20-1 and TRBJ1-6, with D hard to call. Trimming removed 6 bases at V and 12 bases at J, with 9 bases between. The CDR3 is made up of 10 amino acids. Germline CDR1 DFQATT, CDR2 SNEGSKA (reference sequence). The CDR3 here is CSAKMKPLHF. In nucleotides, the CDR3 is TGCAGTGCCAAAATGAAACCCCTCCACTTT.

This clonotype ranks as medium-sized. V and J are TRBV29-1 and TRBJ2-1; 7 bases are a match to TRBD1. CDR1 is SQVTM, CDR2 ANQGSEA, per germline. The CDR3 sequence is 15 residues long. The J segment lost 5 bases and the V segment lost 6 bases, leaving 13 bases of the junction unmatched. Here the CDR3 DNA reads TGCAGCGTAAAAAGACAGGGTCTTAACGACAATGAGCAGTTCTTC. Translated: CSVKRQGLNDNEQFF.

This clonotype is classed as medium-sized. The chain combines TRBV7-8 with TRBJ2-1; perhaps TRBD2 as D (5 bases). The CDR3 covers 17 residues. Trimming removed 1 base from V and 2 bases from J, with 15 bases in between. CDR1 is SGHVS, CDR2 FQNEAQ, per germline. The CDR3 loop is CASSLVETIGTYNEQFF. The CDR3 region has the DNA TGTGCCAGCAGCTTAGTGGAGACGATCGGGACCTACAATGAGCAGTTCTTC. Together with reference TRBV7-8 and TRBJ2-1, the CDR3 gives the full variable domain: GAGVSQSPRYKVAKRGQDVALRCDPISGHVSLFWYQQALGQGPEFLTYFQNEAQLDKSGLPSDRFFAERPEGSVSTLKIQRTQQEDSAVYLCASSLVETIGTYNEQFFGPGTRLTVL.

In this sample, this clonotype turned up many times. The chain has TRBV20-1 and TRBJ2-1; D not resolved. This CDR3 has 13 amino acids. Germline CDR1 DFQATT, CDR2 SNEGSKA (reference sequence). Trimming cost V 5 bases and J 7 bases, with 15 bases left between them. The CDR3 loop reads CSAYHHSRNEQFF. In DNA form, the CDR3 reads TGCAGTGCTTACCACCATTCTAGGAATGAGCAGTTCTTC.

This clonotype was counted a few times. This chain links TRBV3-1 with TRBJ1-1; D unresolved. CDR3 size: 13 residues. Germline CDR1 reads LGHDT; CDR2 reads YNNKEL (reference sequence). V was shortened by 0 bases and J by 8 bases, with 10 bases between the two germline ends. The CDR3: CASSQDAGIEAFF. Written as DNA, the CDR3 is TGTGCCAGCAGCCAAGATGCTGGGATAGAAGCTTTCTTT.

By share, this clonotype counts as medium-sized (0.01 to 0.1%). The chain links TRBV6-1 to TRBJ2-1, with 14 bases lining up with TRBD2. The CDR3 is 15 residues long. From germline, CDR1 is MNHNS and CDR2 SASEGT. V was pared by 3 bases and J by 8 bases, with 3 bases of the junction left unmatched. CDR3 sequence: CASSETSGGADEQFF. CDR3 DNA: TGTGCCAGCAGTGAGACTAGCGGGGGGGCCGATGAGCAGTTCTTC.

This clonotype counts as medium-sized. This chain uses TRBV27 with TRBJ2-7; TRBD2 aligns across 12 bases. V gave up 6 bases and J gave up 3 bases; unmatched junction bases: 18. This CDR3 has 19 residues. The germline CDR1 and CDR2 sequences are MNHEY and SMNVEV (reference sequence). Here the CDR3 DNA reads TGTGCCAGCAGCCCCCGGCGGAGACTAGCGGGAGTCCCGGGCTACGAGCAGTACTTC. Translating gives CASSPRRRLAGVPGYEQYF.